The clone carrying this T cell receptor (beta chain) occurred many times. Its target is unknown. These data originate in a study of neurological immune-mediated disorders. Trimming removed 6 bases from V and 0 bases from J, with 14 bases in between. The length of the CDR3 is 15 residues. Findings and caveats of the study: Patients with HTLV-1-associated myelopathy had the highest level of TCR clonal expansion, whereas patients with multiple sclerosis had the lowest level, falling beneath the level found in healthy controls. Private repertoires in all groups were suggested by the absence of shared CDR3 amino acid sequences among expanded clones across subjects.

TCRdb called the 5' RACE reads again in MiXCR, with one record for every CDR3 protein. The sample comprises 70,000 to 95,000 distinct CDR3 sequences, 17% of which are singletons, and just over 15% rests with the top ten. V and J are TRBV12-3 or TRBV12-4 and TRBJ2-5; D not certain. Source material: PBMCs. This TCR was sampled from a middle-aged woman in good health. The CDR3 is CASSLDWRYQETQYF. CDR3 DNA sequence: TGTGCCAGCAGCCTTGATTGGCGGTACCAAGAGACCCAGTACTTC.